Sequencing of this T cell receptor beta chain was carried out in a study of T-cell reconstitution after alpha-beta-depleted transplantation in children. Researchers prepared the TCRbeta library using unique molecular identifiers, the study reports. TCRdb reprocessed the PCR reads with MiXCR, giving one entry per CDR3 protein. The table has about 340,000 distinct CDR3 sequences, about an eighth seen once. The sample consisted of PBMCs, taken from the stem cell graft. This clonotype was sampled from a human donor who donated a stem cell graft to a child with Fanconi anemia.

The CDR3 DNA follows: TGTGCCAGCAGAATGGGGGACGGTGAAGCTTTCTTT. Translating gives CASRMGDGEAFF. V gene TRBV27 combines with J gene TRBJ1-1, with a tentative D call TRBD1 (5 bases). Germline CDR1 is MNHEY and CDR2 is SMNVEV (reference sequence). CDR3 length equals 12 residues. V was cut by 6 bases and J by 7 bases, with 12 bases left in between.